This TCR beta chain was captured by sequencing in a study of neoadjuvant anti-PD-1 for oral cavity cancer. Study overall: Around day 43, patients without progression received a fourth nivolumab dose before surgery. Study outcomes and limitations: Post-treatment tumors with larger preexisting clones showed more shrinkage.

CDR3 length: 15 amino acids. CDR1 and CDR2 from the germline V gene are SGDLS and YYNGEE. Sample time point: after neoadjuvant nivolumab, at surgical resection. Patients had HPV-negative, locally advanced oral cavity squamous cell carcinoma. Regarding this clone: Its specificity is not known. The germline gene is not matched at one end of the junction; a read error may be the cause.

Survey sequencing of tumors mostly used 4.8 ug DNA, two replicates. Data came from immunoSEQ multiplex PCR; TCRdb stores just in-frame clones and leaves some out. This sample has a few thousand clones, with around 50% found just once. The receptor was derived from a person aged 35-79 years with oral cavity squamous cell carcinoma. The chain carries TRBV9 and TRBJ2-1; 9 bases line up with TRBD2. The sample here was tumor tissue, taken after nivolumab (anti-PD-1) treatment. CDR3 region: CARSVGGRGGDEQFF. The DNA of the CDR3 is TGTGCCCGCAGCGTAGGCGGGAGGGGGGGGGATGAGCAGTTCTTC.